Following are 23 T cell receptor beta chains from one sample sequenced in a study of blood T cells in healthy people across ages. Primed by a sample-barcoded 5' primer and a J-beta primer mix, a second PCR proceeded for about 7 to 11 cycles. TCRdb ran MiXCR on the 5' RACE reads and lists one entry per CDR3 protein. The sample lists about 690,000 distinct CDR3 sequences, 35% to 50% occurring once. Input material: blood. These receptors were obtained from a man older than 75 in good health.

This clonotype was counted ten times or more. The rearrangement links TRBV4-3 to TRBJ2-1, with D tentatively TRBD2 (5 bases). The germline V gene encodes CDR1 LGHNA and CDR2 YSLEER. With 4 bases removed from V and 0 bases from J, the gap between germline ends came to 16 bases. The CDR3 sequence is 17 residues long. CDR3 amino acids: CASSPGFGQYSYNEQFF. The CDR3 DNA sequence: TGCGCCAGCAGCCCGGGGTTTGGGCAGTACTCCTACAATGAGCAGTTCTTC.

This clonotype was detected many times. The genes are TRBV29-1 and TRBJ2-3, with 7 bases that match TRBD1. V lost 6 bases to trimming and J lost 3 bases; unmatched junction nucleotides: 6. The CDR3 runs 13 residues. The germline CDR1 and CDR2 sequences are SQVTM and ANQGSEA. CDR3 in DNA: TGCAGCGTCACTTCGGGACAGACAGATACGCAGTATTTT. Encoded protein: CSVTSGQTDTQYF.

The rearrangement links TRBV2 to TRBJ2-5; either TRBD1 or TRBD2 may supply D (6 bases each). The CDR3 spans 13 residues. Between the trimmed V and J ends, which lost 5 bases and 7 bases, there was a span of 14 bases. Per the germline V gene, CDR1 is SNHLY and CDR2 is FYNNEI. The CDR3, as DNA: TGTGCCAGCAGTCGACTAGGGGGTCCGACCCAGTACTTC. Encoded protein: CASSRLGGPTQYF.

About this clonotype: A much larger clonotype is one base distant, so this may be a read error. The chain recombines TRBV10-3 with TRBJ2-5; TRBD2 matches 12 bases. This CDR3 spans 18 amino acids. The germline gives CDR1 ENHRY, CDR2 SYGVKD. In DNA, the CDR3 is TGTGCCATCAGTGAGTCCGGACTAGCGGGGTTGGGACAAGAGACCCCGTACTTC. Protein sequence: CAISESGLAGLGQETPYF.

The genes are TRBV12-3 or TRBV12-4 and TRBJ1-1; no clear D. Deletions cut 0 bases from V and 8 bases from J, with 13 bases between. The CDR3 spans 14 residues. CDR3 amino acids: CASSLAREAAEAFF. The CDR3 DNA reads as TGTGCCAGCAGTTTAGCAAGAGAAGCCGCGGAAGCTTTCTTT.

The CDR3 region is CASTRNRGANTGELFF. CDR3 nucleotides: TGTGCCAGCACCCGCAATCGGGGGGCGAACACCGGGGAGCTGTTTTTT. The chain employs TRBV7-2 and TRBJ2-2, with 7 bases lining up with TRBD2. The CDR3 sequence is 16 residues long. The trim removed 7 bases at V and 0 bases at J, leaving 8 bases unmatched. Germline V gene sequence: CDR1 SGHTA, CDR2 FQGNSA.

This rearrangement joins TRBV9 to TRBJ2-7; TRBD2 agrees at 10 bases. The V segment lost 7 bases and the J segment 7 bases; nucleotides outside the gene matches: 8. Germline loops: CDR1 SGDLS, CDR2 YYNGEE. This CDR3 comprises 13 residues. This chain's CDR3 is CASGLAAYNEQYF. The CDR3 coding sequence is TGTGCCAGCGGACTAGCGGCCTACAATGAGCAGTACTTC.

This chain connects TRBV7-9 to TRBJ2-3; 9 positions match TRBD2. This CDR3 contains 16 residues. The V and J ends lost 5 bases and 3 bases, in that order; junction bases with no gene match: 9. Germline V gene data show CDR1 as SEHNR and CDR2 as FQNEAQ (reference sequence). CDR3 protein: CASSLNSGSGTDTQYF. In DNA form, the CDR3 reads TGTGCCAGCAGCCTTAATAGCGGGAGTGGTACAGATACGCAGTATTTT.

This clonotype was counted between two and nine times. The chain combines TRBV6-2 or TRBV6-3 with TRBJ2-4; perhaps TRBD1 as D (5 bases). Germline V gene data show CDR1 as MNHEY and CDR2 as SVGEGT. Trimming left V 8 bases short and J 7 bases short, with 15 bases between. The CDR3 contains 13 residues. The CDR3 coding sequence is TGTGCCAGCGGGGCAAGAAAGAGGAACATTCAGTACTTC. This sequence encodes CASGARKRNIQYF.

CDR3 sequence reads: CASSLALGRQETQYF. CDR3 DNA: TGTGCCAGCAGTTTAGCGCTCGGGCGACAAGAGACCCAGTACTTC. This chain connects TRBV12-3 or TRBV12-4 to TRBJ2-5; D is undetermined. The V and J ends lost 0 bases and 2 bases respectively, with 10 bases between them. This CDR3 spans 15 amino acids.

The V gene is TRBV4-1, the J gene TRBJ2-7; D may be TRBD2 (6 bases). The DNA end is more similar to TRBJ2-5, so the J call may be wrong. The CDR3 contains 16 residues. Germline CDR1 and CDR2: MGHRA and YSYEKL. The CDR3 loop reads CASSQVASGGRETQYF. CDR3 coding DNA: TGCGCCAGCAGCCAAGTAGCGTCCGGGGGAAGGGAGACCCAGTACTTC.

This clonotype was detected many times. For the CDR3, the DNA is TGTGCCAGCAGCTCACCGGGACAGGGGTTAGATACGCAGTATTTT. Its protein is CASSSPGQGLDTQYF. This sequence joins TRBV6-2 or TRBV6-3 and TRBJ2-3; TRBD1 agrees at 10 bases. Germline values: CDR1 MNHEY, CDR2 SVGEGT. The CDR3 extends over 15 amino acids. V was pared by 6 bases and J by 5 bases, with 8 bases of the junction left unmatched.

The chain joins TRBV3-1 to TRBJ1-2; 9 bases align to TRBD1. CDR3 length: 15 residues. Germline assignment: CDR1 LGHDT and CDR2 YNNKEL (reference sequence). V lost 0 bases to trimming and J lost 9 bases; unmatched junction nucleotides: 8. CDR3 region: CASSQERDRASSYTF. The CDR3 bases are TGTGCCAGCAGCCAAGAGCGGGACAGGGCTTCAAGCTACACCTTC.

For this clonotype: This could be a read error, since a much larger clone is one nucleotide away. This sequence joins TRBV6-5 and TRBJ2-7, with D perhaps matching TRBD2 (6 bases). The end of the DNA fits TRBJ2-5 better, so the J call may be wrong. The CDR3 has 15 residues. The germline V gene has CDR1 MNHEY and CDR2 SVGAGI. Written as DNA, the CDR3 is TGTGCCAGCCGCTGTGTGGCGGGACCTCAGGAGACCCAGTACTTC. Protein sequence: CASRCVAGPQETQYF.

The chain couples TRBV7-2 to TRBJ1-4, with a weak D call TRBD1 (6 bases). Deletions cut 5 bases from V and 7 bases from J, with 17 bases between. Germline values: CDR1 SGHTA, CDR2 FQGNSA. This CDR3 region has 15 residues. This chain's CDR3 is CASSPRGRGIEKLFF. CDR3 coding DNA: TGTGCCAGCAGCCCGCGGGGCAGGGGAATTGAAAAACTGTTTTTT. The full variable domain, completed using reference TRBV7-2 and TRBJ1-4, is GAGVSQSPSNKVTEKGKDVELRCDPISGHTALYWYRQSLGQGLEFLIYFQGNSAPDKSGLPSDRFSAERTGGSVSTLTIQRTQQEDSAVYLCASSPRGRGIEKLFFGSGTQLSVL.

The sample holds many counts of this clonotype. V usage is TRBV7-9 and J usage is TRBJ2-1; 11 nucleotides agree with TRBD2. Trimming at V came to 5 bases and at J to 6 bases, leaving 15 bases not matched to a gene. Germline assignment: CDR1 SEHNR and CDR2 FQNEAQ (reference sequence). The CDR3 totals 18 residues. CDR3 sequence: CASSRPISGRAESNEQFF. Written as DNA, the CDR3 is TGTGCCAGCAGCAGACCAATTAGCGGGAGGGCCGAATCCAATGAGCAGTTCTTC.

Ten or more counts support this clonotype. The chain recombines TRBV3-1 with TRBJ1-2; D is unresolved. V was shortened by 5 bases and J by 6 bases, with 10 bases between the two germline ends. The CDR3 consists of 12 residues. Germline lookup yields CDR1 LGHDT and CDR2 YNNKEL (reference sequence). The CDR3 protein is CASSYRRNGYTF. The CDR3 bases are TGTGCCAGCAGCTACCGTAGGAATGGCTACACCTTC.

The chain employs TRBV7-3 and TRBJ2-1, with 9 bases lining up with TRBD1. The CDR3 has 15 amino acids. Germline values: CDR1 SGHTA, CDR2 FQGTGA. With V trimmed by 5 bases and J by 6 bases, 8 bases remained unmatched. CDR3 loop: CASSLTGGGGNEQFF. CDR3 nucleotide sequence: TGTGCCAGCAGCCTTACAGGGGGCGGTGGCAATGAGCAGTTCTTC.

Ten or more counts support this clonotype. V is TRBV20-1 and J is TRBJ2-6; unclear D gene. CDR3 length: 15 amino acids. CDR1 and CDR2 (germline): DFQATT, SNEGSKA (reference sequence). V lost 0 bases and J lost 0, with 6 bases in between. The chain's CDR3 is CSAREWNSGANVLTF. Written as DNA, the CDR3 is TGCAGTGCTAGAGAGTGGAACTCTGGGGCCAACGTCCTGACTTTC.

This clonotype was seen only a few times. The chain combines TRBV20-1 with TRBJ2-5; 7 nucleotides agree with TRBD2. The J call may be wrong; the DNA end is better matched by TRBJ2-7. The CDR3 length is 15 residues. Germline V gene lookup returns CDR1 DFQATT and CDR2 SNEGSKA (reference sequence). The DNA for the CDR3 is TGCAGTGCTAGAGGCGTGATAGCGGGTCACTACGAGCAGTACTTC. It specifies CSARGVIAGHYEQYF.

The J gene is TRBJ2-7, the V gene TRBV7-9; 9 bases agree with TRBD1. In germline, CDR1 is SEHNR, CDR2 FQNEAQ (reference sequence). V gave up 0 bases and J gave up 5 bases; unmatched junction bases: 5. The CDR3 extends over 15 amino acids. Written as DNA, the CDR3 is TGTGCCAGCAGCTTAGCCGGGACAGGGAACGACGAGCAGTACTTC. It codes for CASSLAGTGNDEQYF.

The chain is built from TRBV5-1 and TRBJ2-5; a weak D match, TRBD2 (6 bases). The germline V and J ends were trimmed by 4 bases and 2 bases, with 18 bases remaining between them. CDR1 is SGHRS and CDR2 is YFSETQ in the germline V gene. This CDR3 is 16 amino acids long. The CDR3 loop is CASSQNSLANQETQYF. In nucleotides, the CDR3 is TGCGCCAGCAGCCAGAATTCCCTAGCGAATCAAGAGACCCAGTACTTC.

The rearrangement uses TRBV6-2 or TRBV6-3 and TRBJ2-7; maybe TRBD1 (7 bases). The V end lost 6 bases, the J end lost 9 bases, and 18 bases lay between the germline ends. From germline, CDR1 is MNHEY and CDR2 SVGEGT. The CDR3 totals 13 residues. The CDR3 region is CASSPQAQGGQYF. CDR3 nucleotides: TGTGCCAGCAGCCCCCAAGCTCAGGGGGGGCAGTACTTC.